Listed here are 21 T cell receptor beta chains from one sample, sequenced in a study of T cell responses to AZD1222 COVID-19 vaccine. Generated by immunoSEQ multiplex PCR, the TCRdb table keeps only in-frame clones and is missing some. The sample lists around 100,000 clones; more than 85% were seen once. The source was peripheral blood, collected on day 0 of AZD1222 vaccination. Receptors originate from an adult in good health.

The count of this clone is one. The V call is TRBV7-9, the J call TRBJ1-5; D not certain. V lost 3 bases and J 0 bases, leaving 6 bases between the germline ends. Germline V gene data show CDR1 as SEHNR and CDR2 as FQNEAQ (reference sequence). The CDR3 contains 14 residues. This CDR3 reads CASSFTDSNQPQHF. CDR3 in DNA: TGTGCCAGCAGCTTTACAGATAGCAATCAGCCCCAGCATTTT.

The chain is built from TRBV5-4 and TRBJ2-7, with 9 bases matching TRBD2. This CDR3 comprises 18 residues. Germline V lookup: CDR1 SGHNT, CDR2 YYREEE (reference sequence). J gave up 5 bases and V 4 bases, and 19 bases lay outside the gene matches. The CDR3 nucleotides read TGTGCCAGCAGCCCGTGGGGTTACGGACTAGCGTCGGTGGACGAGCAGTACTTC. Residues: CASSPWGYGLASVDEQYF.

V usage is TRBV30 and J usage is TRBJ2-2, with D unresolved. Germline values: CDR1 GTSNPN, CDR2 SVGIG (reference sequence). Deletions cut 2 bases from V and 3 bases from J, with 10 bases between. The CDR3 is 14 residues long. CDR3 sequence: CAWSKDRYTGELFF. The CDR3 DNA reads TGTGCCTGGAGTAAAGACCGATACACCGGGGAGCTGTTTTTT.

This clone was seen once. Other DNA variants within this sample encode the same CDR3. V is TRBV27 and J is TRBJ1-5, with a tentative D call TRBD1 (6 bases). This CDR3 has 13 residues. Germline V gene data show CDR1 as MNHEY and CDR2 as SMNVEV (reference sequence). V was trimmed by 5 bases and J by 5 bases, leaving 10 bases between them. DNA of the CDR3: TGTGCCAGCAGTCCACAGGGACATCAGCCCCAGCATTTT. Translation gives CASSPQGHQPQHF.

The J gene is TRBJ2-1, the V gene TRBV6-1; 10 bases are shared with TRBD2. J gave up 7 bases and V 0 bases, and 6 bases lay outside the gene matches. There are 16 residues in the CDR3. Germline V gene sequence: CDR1 MNHNS, CDR2 SASEGT. Here the CDR3 DNA reads TGTGCCAGCAGTGAAGCGTCCCTAGCGGGGGCGAATGAGCAGTTCTTC. As protein: CASSEASLAGANEQFF.

This clone was detected only once. The chain links TRBV5-6 to TRBJ1-1, with 8 bases identical to TRBD1. The trim removed 2 bases at V and 2 bases at J, leaving 5 bases unmatched. The CDR3 loop spans 15 amino acids. The V gene's germline CDR1 is SGHDT and CDR2 YYEEEE. This chain's CDR3 is CASSFLDRVNTEAFF. The CDR3 DNA sequence: TGTGCCAGCAGCTTCCTGGACAGGGTAAACACTGAAGCTTTCTTT.

The chain has TRBV6-5 and TRBJ1-3; no clear D gene. The CDR3 runs 14 residues. The V end lost 6 bases, the J end lost 2 bases, and 11 bases lay between the germline ends. CDR1 and CDR2 from the germline V gene are MNHEY and SVGAGI. CDR3 DNA: TGTGCCAGCAGCAGCAGGAGTACTGGAAACACCATATATTTT. Its translation: CASSSRSTGNTIYF.

CDR3 DNA sequence: TGTGCCAGCACCATGGGGACTAGTTTTCGGAATGAGCAGTTCTTC. Amino acid sequence: CASTMGTSFRNEQFF. J is TRBJ2-1 and V is TRBV7-9; 8 bases fit TRBD2. The CDR3 has 15 amino acids. V gave up 7 bases and J gave up 7 bases; unmatched junction bases: 12. In germline, CDR1 is SEHNR, CDR2 FQNEAQ (reference sequence).

The chain recombines TRBV28 with TRBJ1-2; D may be TRBD1 (5 bases). The V gene lost 4 bases and the J gene lost 4 bases, with 19 bases spanning the gap. Germline V CDR1 and CDR2: MDHEN, SYDVKM. The CDR3 loop spans 16 amino acids. This chain's CDR3 is CASSSVEGAHLYGYTF. The CDR3 DNA is TGTGCCAGCAGTTCCGTGGAAGGGGCGCATCTCTATGGCTACACCTTC.

J is TRBJ2-3 and V is TRBV11-1, with TRBD1 matching 9 bases. Germline-derived CDR1 and CDR2 are SGHAT and FQDESV (reference sequence). CDR3 length equals 15 residues. After removal of 5 bases from V and 5 bases from J, the junction contained 8 bases not matched to a gene. The CDR3 DNA reads TGTGCCAGCAGCCCTCGACAGGGGGATAGAGATACGCAGTATTTT. Translation gives CASSPRQGDRDTQYF. The full variable domain, completed using reference TRBV11-1 and TRBJ2-3, is EAEVAQSPRYKITEKSQAVAFWCDPISGHATLYWYRQILGQGPELLVQFQDESVVDDSQLPKDRFSAERLKGVDSTLKIQPAELGDSAMYLCASSPRQGDRDTQYFGPGTRLTVL.

This clone has a handful of counts. The chain has TRBV3-1 (or the pseudogene TRBV3-2) and TRBJ2-4, with D perhaps TRBD1 (5 bases). Germline loops: CDR1 LGHDT, CDR2 YNNKEL (reference sequence). V gave up 4 bases and J gave up 1 base, with 5 bases separating them. The CDR3 covers 13 residues. For the CDR3, the DNA is TGTGCCAGCAGCCGACAGGCCAAAAACATTCAGTACTTC. Its translation is CASSRQAKNIQYF.

This sequence joins TRBV3-1 (or the pseudogene TRBV3-2) and TRBJ1-2; no definite D call. The CDR3 totals 13 residues. The germline gives CDR1 LGHDT, CDR2 YNNKEL (reference sequence). Trimming took off 1 base at V and 2 bases at J, with 5 bases between the two ends. The CDR3 spells CASSQAGNYGYTF. Here the CDR3 DNA reads TGTGCCAGCAGCCAAGCAGGAAACTATGGCTACACCTTC.

The chain recombines TRBV2 with TRBJ1-1, with D tentatively TRBD1 (5 bases). Between the trimmed V and J ends, which lost 3 bases and 8 bases, there was a span of 16 bases. Per germline, CDR1 SNHLY and CDR2 FYNNEI. The CDR3 totals 14 residues. The CDR3 nucleotides read TGTGCCAGCAGTGATCCCTGGGACTCCGGCGAAGCTTTCTTT. This gives the protein CASSDPWDSGEAFF.

V and J are TRBV6-5 and TRBJ2-1; D unclear. The germline CDR1 and CDR2 sequences are MNHEY and SVGAGI. V lost 8 bases and J 6 bases, leaving 14 bases between the germline ends. The CDR3 is 13 residues long. This chain's CDR3 is CASSRQATNEQFF. The CDR3 DNA reads TGTGCCAGCTCAAGACAAGCTACCAATGAGCAGTTCTTC.

This clone was found once. The chain uses TRBV2 and TRBJ1-4; the match to TRBD1 covers 7 bases. CDR3 length: 17 residues. V lost 1 base and J lost 0; bases outside the gene matches: 5. Germline V gives CDR1 SNHLY, CDR2 FYNNEI. The chain's CDR3 is CASSEGRGRTTNEKLFF. The CDR3 DNA sequence: TGTGCCAGCAGTGAAGGGAGGGGGCGGACAACTAATGAAAAACTGTTTTTT.

V usage is TRBV7-9 and J usage is TRBJ1-6; TRBD1 might be the D (5 bases). This CDR3 is 12 amino acids long. CDR1 is SEHNR, CDR2 FQNEAQ, per germline (reference sequence). V lost 4 bases, J lost 10 bases, and 8 bases lay in between. This CDR3 reads CASSSRESPLHF. CDR3 nucleotides: TGTGCCAGCAGCTCCAGGGAATCACCCCTCCACTTT.

The chain links TRBV24-1 to TRBJ2-3; 7 nucleotides match TRBD2. J gave up 5 bases and V 0 bases, and 7 bases lay outside the gene matches. This CDR3 has 16 amino acids. CDR1 is KGHDR and CDR2 is SFDVKD in the germline V gene. The CDR3 nucleotides are TGTGCCACCAGTGATTTGGAAGCGGGAAGAGAAGATACGCAGTATTTT. It encodes CATSDLEAGREDTQYF.

The CDR3 sequence is CASSEWTAEAFF. Here the CDR3 DNA reads TGTGCCAGCAGTGAATGGACAGCCGAAGCTTTCTTT. This rearrangement joins TRBV25-1 to TRBJ1-1, with a tentative D call TRBD1 (6 bases). This CDR3 contains 12 residues. The V gene lost 1 base and the J gene lost 8 bases, with 8 bases spanning the gap. The V gene's germline CDR1 is MGHDK and CDR2 SYGVNS.

This clone was seen only once. The rearrangement uses TRBV3-1 (or the pseudogene TRBV3-2) and TRBJ2-3, with 8 bases fitting TRBD2. Germline V gene data show CDR1 as LGHDT and CDR2 as YNNKEL (reference sequence). Trimming removed 3 bases from V and 2 bases from J; junction bases left unmatched: 4. The length of the CDR3 is 15 residues. The chain's CDR3 is CASSHGAGVTDTQYF. As DNA, the CDR3 is TGTGCCAGCAGCCATGGAGCGGGAGTCACAGATACGCAGTATTTT.

The J gene is TRBJ1-4, the V gene TRBV2; 7 nucleotides line up with TRBD1. The germline CDR1 and CDR2 sequences are SNHLY and FYNNEI. Unmatched junction bases numbered 5, after V lost 5 bases and J lost 5 bases. The CDR3 runs to 14 residues. CDR3 sequence reads: CASSPDRANEKLFF. For the CDR3, the DNA is TGTGCCAGCAGTCCAGACAGGGCGAATGAAAAACTGTTTTTT.

This chain joins TRBV28 and TRBJ1-1; TRBD1 aligns across 7 bases. Germline CDR1 is MDHEN and CDR2 is SYDVKM. The V and J ends lost 2 bases and 6 bases, in that order; junction bases with no gene match: 9. The CDR3 is 15 residues long. The CDR3 loop is CASSLPGRGFSEAFF. The DNA of the CDR3 is TGTGCCAGCAGTTTACCTGGCAGGGGGTTCTCTGAAGCTTTCTTT.